The clone carrying this T cell receptor beta chain was detected only a few times. The antigen remains unidentified. The CDR3 consists of 13 residues. V lost 5 bases and J lost 5, with 13 bases in between. The germline V gene has CDR1 SEHNR and CDR2 FQNEAQ (reference sequence). The data were obtained in a study of graft-versus-host responses after intestinal transplantation. At the level of the study: Transplant recipients had multivisceral, liver-intestinal, or isolated intestinal grafts. Every one of the recipients received anti-thymocyte globulin induction and afterwards took tacrolimus and steroids for about 3 years.

Regarding the study as a whole: The recipient marrow held GvH clones, and some of them showed up first in ileum or blood. Early after transplant, HvG clones declined as circulating GvH clones peaked.

The repertoire was sequenced with immunoSEQ multiplex PCR; TCRdb's copy has only in-frame clones and lacks some. The sample includes 35,000 to 45,000 clones, roughly 86% of them seen just once. This clonotype was obtained from a human patient who received an intestinal transplant, so some T cells may come from the graft donor. The chain combines TRBV7-9 with TRBJ2-7; D ambiguous. The sample here was PBMCs, taken about nine months after transplant. This chain's CDR3 is CASSPSGYDEQYF. DNA for the CDR3: TGTGCCAGCAGCCCCTCTGGTTACGACGAGCAGTACTTC.